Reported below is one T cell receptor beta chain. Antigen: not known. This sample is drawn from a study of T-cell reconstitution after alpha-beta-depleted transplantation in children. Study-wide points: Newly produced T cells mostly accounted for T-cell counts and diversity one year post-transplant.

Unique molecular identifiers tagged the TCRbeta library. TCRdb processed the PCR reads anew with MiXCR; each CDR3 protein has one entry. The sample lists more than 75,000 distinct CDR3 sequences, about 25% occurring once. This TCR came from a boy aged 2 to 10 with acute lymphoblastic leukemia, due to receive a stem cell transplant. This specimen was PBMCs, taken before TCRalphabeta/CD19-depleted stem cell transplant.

CDR3 nucleotides: TGTGCCAGCAGCTTGACAAGGACAGGGGAATTCCAAAACATTCAGTACTTC. It is translated as CASSLTRTGEFQNIQYF. The rearrangement links TRBV7-9 to TRBJ2-4; 9 nucleotides match TRBD1. CDR3 size: 17 residues. V was clipped by 3 bases and J by 5 bases; unmatched bases: 11. Germline-derived CDR1 and CDR2 are SEHNR and FQNEAQ (reference sequence). The entire variable domain, with the rest obtained from reference TRBV7-9 and TRBJ2-4, is as follows: DTGVSQNPRHKITKRGQNVTFRCDPISEHNRLYWYRQTLGQGPEFLTYFQNEAQLEKSRLLSDRFSAERPKGSFSTLEIQRTEQGDSAMYLCASSLTRTGEFQNIQYFGAGTRLSVL.